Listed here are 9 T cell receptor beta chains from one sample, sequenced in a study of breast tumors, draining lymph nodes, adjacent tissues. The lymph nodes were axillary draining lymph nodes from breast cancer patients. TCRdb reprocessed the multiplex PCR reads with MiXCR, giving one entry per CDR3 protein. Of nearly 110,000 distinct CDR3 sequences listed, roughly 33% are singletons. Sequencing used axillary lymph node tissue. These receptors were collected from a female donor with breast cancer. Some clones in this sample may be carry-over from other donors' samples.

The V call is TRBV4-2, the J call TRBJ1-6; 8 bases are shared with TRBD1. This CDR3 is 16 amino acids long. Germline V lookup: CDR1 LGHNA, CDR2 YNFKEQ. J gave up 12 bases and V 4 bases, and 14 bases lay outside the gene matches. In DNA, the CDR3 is TGTGCCAGCAGCCGCGGTGGGGCAGGGGGCGTTGAACCCCTCCACTTT. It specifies CASSRGGAGGVEPLHF.

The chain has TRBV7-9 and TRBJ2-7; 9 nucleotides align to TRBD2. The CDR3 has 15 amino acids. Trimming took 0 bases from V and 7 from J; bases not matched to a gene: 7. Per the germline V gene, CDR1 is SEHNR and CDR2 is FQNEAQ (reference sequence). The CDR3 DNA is TGTGCCAGCAGCTTAGCGTCTAGCGGGGAGGGGGAGCAGTACTTC. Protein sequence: CASSLASSGEGEQYF.

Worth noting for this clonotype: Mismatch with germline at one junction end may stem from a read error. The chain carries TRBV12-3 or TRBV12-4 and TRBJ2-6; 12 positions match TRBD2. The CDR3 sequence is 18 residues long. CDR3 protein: CASSFRLAGARGANVLTF. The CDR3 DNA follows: TGTGCCAGCAGTTTCCGACTAGCGGGAGCGCGAGGGGCCAATGTCCTGACTTTC.

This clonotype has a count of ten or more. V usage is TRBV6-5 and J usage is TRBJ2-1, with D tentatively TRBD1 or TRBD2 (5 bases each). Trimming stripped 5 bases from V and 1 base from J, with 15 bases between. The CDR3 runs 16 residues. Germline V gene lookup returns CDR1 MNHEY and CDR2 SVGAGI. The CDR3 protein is CASSRPGRVSYNEQFF. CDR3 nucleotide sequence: TGTGCCAGCAGTCGTCCGGGACGGGTGTCCTACAATGAGCAGTTCTTC.

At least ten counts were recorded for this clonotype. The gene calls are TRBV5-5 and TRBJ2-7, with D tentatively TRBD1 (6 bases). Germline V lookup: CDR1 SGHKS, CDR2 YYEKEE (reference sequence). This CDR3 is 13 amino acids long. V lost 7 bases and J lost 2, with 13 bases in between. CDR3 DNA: TGTGCCAGCTGGAGCAGGGGAACCTACGAGCAGTACTTC. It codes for CASWSRGTYEQYF.

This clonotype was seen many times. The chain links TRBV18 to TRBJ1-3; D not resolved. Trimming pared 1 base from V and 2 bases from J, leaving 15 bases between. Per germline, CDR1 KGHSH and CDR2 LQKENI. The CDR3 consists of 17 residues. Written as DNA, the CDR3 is TGTGCCAGCTCACCACAGAAGGGAACCTATACTGGAAACACCATATATTTT. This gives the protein CASSPQKGTYTGNTIYF. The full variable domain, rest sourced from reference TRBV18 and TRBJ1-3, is NAGVMQNPRHLVRRRGQEARLRCSPMKGHSHVYWYRQLPEEGLKFMVYLQKENIIDESGMPKERFSAEFPKEGPSILRIQQVVRGDSAAYFCASSPQKGTYTGNTIYFGEGSWLTVV.

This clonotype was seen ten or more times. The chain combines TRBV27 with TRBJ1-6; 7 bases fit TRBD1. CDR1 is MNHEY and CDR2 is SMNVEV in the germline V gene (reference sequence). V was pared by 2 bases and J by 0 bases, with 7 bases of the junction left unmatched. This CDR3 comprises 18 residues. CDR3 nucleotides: TGTGCCAGCAGTTTACGGCGGCAGGGGGGCTCCTATAATTCACCCCTCCACTTT. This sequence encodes CASSLRRQGGSYNSPLHF.

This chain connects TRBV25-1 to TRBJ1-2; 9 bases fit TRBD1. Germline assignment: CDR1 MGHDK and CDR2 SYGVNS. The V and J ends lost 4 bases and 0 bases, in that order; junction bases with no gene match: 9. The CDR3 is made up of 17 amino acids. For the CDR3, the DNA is TGTGCCAGCAGTGCAAGGGACAGGGAGGACGCTAACTATGGCTACACCTTC. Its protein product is CASSARDREDANYGYTF.

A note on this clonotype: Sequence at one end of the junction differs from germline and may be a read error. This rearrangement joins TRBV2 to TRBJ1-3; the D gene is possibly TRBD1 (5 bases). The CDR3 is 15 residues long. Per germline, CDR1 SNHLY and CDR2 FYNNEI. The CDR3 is CASSVRWGSGNSIYF. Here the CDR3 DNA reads TGTGCCAGCAGTGTCCGGTGGGGGTCTGGAAACTCCATATATTTT. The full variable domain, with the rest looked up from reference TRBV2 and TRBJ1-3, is EPEVTQTPSHQVTQMGQEVILRCVPISNHLYFYWYRQILGQKVEFLVSFYNNEISEKSEIFDDQFSVERPDGSNFTLKIRSTKLEDSAMYFCASSVRWGSGNSIYFGEGSWLTVV.